Sequencing of this TCR beta chain was carried out in a study of T cells in Graves' hyperthyroidism and ophthalmopathy. At the level of the study: Staff took peripheral blood when the initial diagnosis was made, before any treatment began. Study-wide findings and caveats: Ophthalmopathy and stable hyperthyroidism were told apart by a 13 V-J model.

The germline CDR1 and CDR2 sequences are LNHDA and SQIVND (reference sequence). The CDR3 runs to 15 residues. Trimming took 7 bases from V and 3 from J; bases not matched to a gene: 9. Uncontrolled infections, other autoimmune diseases, pregnancy or lactation led to exclusion of patients. The source of the PBMCs was more than 9.5 ml of fresh peripheral blood. Amplification targeted TCR beta CDR3 regions from RNA transcripts. The TCR CDR3 was amplified in a first-round RT-PCR using the HTBI primer set. TCRdb reprocessed the multiplex PCR reads via MiXCR and lists one record per CDR3 protein. The table shows around 300,000 distinct CDR3 sequences, with 13% occurring only once. Worth noting for this clonotype: Its antigen remains unidentified.

The rearrangement uses TRBV19 and TRBJ2-3; 8 nucleotides match TRBD2. This receptor was obtained from a woman aged 25 to 45 with Graves' hyperthyroidism that later progressed to Graves' ophthalmopathy. Sequenced material: blood. The CDR3 coding sequence is TGTGCCAGTACCACCTTTGCGGGAGGTACAGATACGCAGTATTTT. It encodes CASTTFAGGTDTQYF. The full variable domain, with the rest looked up from reference TRBV19 and TRBJ2-3, is DGGITQSPKYLFRKEGQNVTLSCEQNLNHDAMYWYRQDPGQGLRLIYYSQIVNDFQKGDIAEGYSVSREKKESFPLTVTSAQKNPTAFYLCASTTFAGGTDTQYFGPGTRLTVL.